This T cell receptor beta chain was observed in a study of human T cells and chemical hapten exposure. Study-level information: Diphenylcyclopropenone was administered weekly to the scalp of patients throughout the roughly 24-week study. Per-sample TCR yield variability stemmed mainly from small pooled library volume differences.

This clonotype has a handful of counts. This CDR3 spans 14 amino acids. Trimming shortened V by 4 bases and J by 0 bases, and 9 bases separated the two germline ends. Germline CDR1 and CDR2: SGHRS and YFSETQ. Each CDR3 protein gets one entry after TCRdb re-called the RACE reads with MiXCR. The data show 100,000 or so distinct CDR3 sequences, less than 45% seen once. Specified time point: patch test 3, about 24 weeks after DPC sensitization. As to treatment: therapeutic diphenylcyclopropenone sensitization with weekly scalp DPC. This receptor was obtained from a man aged 35 to 55 with alopecia areata. Some clones in this sample may be carry-over from other donors' samples. The specimen comprised whole blood, sampled in connection with sensitization to the hapten diphenylcyclopropenone (DPC). This chain connects TRBV5-1 to TRBJ2-3; D is possibly TRBD1 or TRBD2 (5 bases each). DNA of the CDR3: TGCGCCAGCAGCCTAAGGGACAGCACAGATACGCAGTATTTT. Its translation is CASSLRDSTDTQYF.